This record covers a single T cell receptor (beta chain). Germline V gene lookup returns CDR1 PRHDT and CDR2 FYEKMQ (reference sequence). There are 15 residues in the CDR3. Deletions cut 5 bases from V and 6 bases from J, with 19 bases between. The data were taken from a study of T cell changes during pregnancy in multiple sclerosis. The repertoire was sequenced with immunoSEQ multiplex PCR; TCRdb's copy has only in-frame clones and lacks some. This sample carries about 68,000 clones, more than 80% of them seen once, and the ten largest clones take over 0.65%. The chain links TRBV13 to TRBJ1-2; TRBD1 is a possible D gene (6 bases). The sample in question was peripheral blood, obtained in the second trimester of pregnancy. The clonotype comes from a female donor with multiple sclerosis, enrolled in a pregnancy study. The CDR3 protein is CASSQRPRGAHGYTF. In DNA form, the CDR3 reads TGTGCCAGCAGCCAACGCCCGCGGGGGGCGCATGGCTACACCTTC.